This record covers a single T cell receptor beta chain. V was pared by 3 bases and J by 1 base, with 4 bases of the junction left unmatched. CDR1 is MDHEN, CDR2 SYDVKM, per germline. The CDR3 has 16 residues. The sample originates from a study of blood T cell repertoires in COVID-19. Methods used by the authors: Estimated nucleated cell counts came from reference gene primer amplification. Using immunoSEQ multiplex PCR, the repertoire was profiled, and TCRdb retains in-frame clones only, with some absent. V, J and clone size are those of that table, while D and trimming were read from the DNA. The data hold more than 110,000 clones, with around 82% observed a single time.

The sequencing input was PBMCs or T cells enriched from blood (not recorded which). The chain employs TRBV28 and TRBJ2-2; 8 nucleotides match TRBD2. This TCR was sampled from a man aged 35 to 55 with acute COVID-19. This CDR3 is CASSFLAGGNTGELFF. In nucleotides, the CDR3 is TGTGCCAGCAGTTTTTTGGCGGGAGGGAACACCGGGGAGCTGTTTTTT.